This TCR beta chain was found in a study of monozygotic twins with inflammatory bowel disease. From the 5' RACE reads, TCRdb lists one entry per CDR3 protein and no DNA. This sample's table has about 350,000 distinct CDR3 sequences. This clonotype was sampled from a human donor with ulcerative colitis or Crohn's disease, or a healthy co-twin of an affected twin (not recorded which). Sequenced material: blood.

CDR3 residues: CASSQGHATNEKLFF. The chain carries TRBV4-1 and TRBJ1-4. This CDR3 is built from 15 residues. Germline V gene sequence: CDR1 MGHRA, CDR2 YSYEKL.